Listed below are T cell receptor beta chains from one sample, sequenced in a study of T-cell reconstitution after alpha-beta-depleted transplantation in children. Via MiXCR, TCRdb re-called the PCR reads, giving one row per CDR3 protein. Among hundreds of thousands of distinct CDR3 sequences, roughly a tenth were seen once, and the ten largest hold less than 8%. Sequencing used PBMCs, obtained before TCRalphabeta/CD19-depleted stem cell transplant. The receptors come from a boy in the first two years of life with acute myeloid leukemia, due to receive a stem cell transplant. CDR3s include the opening cysteine and the closing phenylalanine or tryptophan. D genes are given only for firm matches. Part of the rows lack a size; the others show once, few, many or a class for expanded clones.

>TRBV12-3/TRBV12-4|NA|NA|TRBJ2-4
TGTGCCAGCAGTTTCTGGTCAGAAGCCAAAAACATTCAGTACTTC
CASSFWSEAKNIQYF
>TRBV12-3/TRBV12-4|many|NA|TRBJ2-7
TGTGCCAGCAGTTGGTCCCCAGGCTCCTACGAGCAGTACTTC
CASSWSPGSYEQYF
>TRBV7-9|NA|NA|TRBJ1-2
TGTGCCAGCAGTACACCCATCGGATCCAGGGGATATGGCTACACCTTC
CASSTPIGSRGYGYTF
>TRBV4-3|many|TRBD2|TRBJ2-7
TGCGCCAGCAGCACGACAGTATTAGCGGGAGGACCCTACGAGCAGTACTTC
CASSTTVLAGGPYEQYF
>TRBV10-3|many|NA|TRBJ1-1
TGTGCCATCAGCCCCATGGAGAACACTGAAGCTTTCTTT
CAISPMENTEAFF
>TRBV15|few|TRBD2|TRBJ2-1
TGTGCCACCCGGAGCGGGGGCTCCTACAATGAGCAGTTCTTC
CATRSGGSYNEQFF
>TRBV4-1|NA|NA|TRBJ2-2
TGCGCCAGCAGCCAAGATAGACTGTACACCGGGGAGCTGTTTTTT
CASSQDRLYTGELFF
>TRBV7-9|once|NA|TRBJ2-3
TGTGCCAGCAGCTTAGCGGGCTCCGTCCCAGATACGCAGTATTTT
CASSLAGSVPDTQYF
>TRBV29-1|many|NA|TRBJ2-1
TGCAGCTCGGATGTTATAGGGGCCAATGAGCAGTTCTTC
CSSDVIGANEQFF
>TRBV28|many|NA|TRBJ2-5
TGTGCCAGCAGTTCGGGACTGGTACAAGAGACCCAGTACTTC
CASSSGLVQETQYF
>TRBV3-1|few|NA|TRBJ2-2
TGTGCCAGCAGCCAACCAACCAGTAGGACCGGGGAGCTGTTTTTT
CASSQPTSRTGELFF
>TRBV7-2|NA|TRBD1|TRBJ1-6
TGTGCCAGCAGCTTAGGGACAGGGATTTCACCCCTCCACTTT
CASSLGTGISPLHF
>TRBV5-1|many|TRBD2|TRBJ2-1
TGCGCCAGCAGCTTAACTAGCGTAATGTACAATGAGCAGTTCTTC
CASSLTSVMYNEQFF
>TRBV4-3|many|NA|TRBJ2-7
TGCGCCAGCAGCCTGAATCATAGGTTCTCCTACGAGCAGTACTTC
CASSLNHRFSYEQYF
>TRBV24-1|NA|TRBD1|TRBJ2-5
TGTGCCACCAGCCGGACAGGGGGTGAAGAGACCCAGTACTTC
CATSRTGGEETQYF
>TRBV11-1|NA|NA|TRBJ2-6
TGTGCCAGCAGCGAGACGGCACAGCCCAACTCTGGGGCCAACGTCCTGACTTTC
CASSETAQPNSGANVLTF
>TRBV28|NA|NA|TRBJ2-3
TGTGCCAGCAGTTTACCTCTGACATCTAGCACAGATACGCAGTATTTT
CASSLPLTSSTDTQYF
>TRBV12-3/TRBV12-4|few|TRBD1|TRBJ2-1
TGTGCCAGCAGTTTAGAGGCGACAGGGGAAAGCAATGAGCAGTTCTTC
CASSLEATGESNEQFF
>TRBV5-4|NA|TRBD2|TRBJ2-3
TGTGCCAGCAGTCTAGCGGGGGGGATGTCAGATACGCAGTATTTT
CASSLAGGMSDTQYF
>TRBV18|once|TRBD1|TRBJ2-7
TGTGCCAGCTCACCCTCGGGACAGCTTATTACCTACGAGCAGTACTTC
CASSPSGQLITYEQYF
>TRBV9|many|TRBD1|TRBJ1-1
TGTGCCAGCAGCGTAGGACAGGGGAACACTGAAGCTTTCTTT
CASSVGQGNTEAFF
>TRBV10-3|few|TRBD1|TRBJ2-7
TGTGCCAGCCACCGGGACAGGGGGCACGAGCAGTACTTC
CASHRDRGHEQYF
>TRBV28|many|TRBD2|TRBJ2-4
TGTGCCAGCAGCCGCCCCGGACTAGCTCTAGCCAAAAACATTCAGTACTTC
CASSRPGLALAKNIQYF
>TRBV20-1|many|TRBD1|TRBJ1-5
TGCAGTGCTACAGAACAGGGGGCGATGGGCCAGCCCCAGCATTTT
CSATEQGAMGQPQHF
>TRBV4-3|many|NA|TRBJ1-2
TGCGCCAGCAGCCAAGGGACAGATTCTAACTATGGCTACACCTTC
CASSQGTDSNYGYTF
>TRBV19|many|TRBD1|TRBJ2-3
TGTGCCAGCCAATACAGGGGGCGCACAGATACGCAGTATTTT
CASQYRGRTDTQYF
>TRBV19|few|TRBD1|TRBJ2-4
TGTGCCAGTAGTTCGGGGACAGGGGGCAACATTCAGTACTTC
CASSSGTGGNIQYF
>TRBV20-1|NA|NA|TRBJ2-7
TGCAGTGCCAATGCCTTGGTTAGCGGTTTCTACGAGCAGTACTTC
CSANALVSGFYEQYF
>TRBV6-5|few|NA|TRBJ1-5
TGTGCCAGCAGTTACCGGGGGGCTCCGGGGGGGAATCAGCCCCAGCATTTT
CASSYRGAPGGNQPQHF
>TRBV12-3/TRBV12-4|many|TRBD1|TRBJ1-5
TGTGCCAGCAGCTACAGGGGGCGAGGTCAGCCCCAGCATTTT
CASSYRGRGQPQHF
>TRBV12-3/TRBV12-4|many|TRBD1|TRBJ1-1
TGTGCCAGCAGTTGGGCAGGGGGCCGACCTGAAGCTTTCTTT
CASSWAGGRPEAFF
>TRBV20-1|many|NA|TRBJ2-5
TGCAGTGCTAGAGTGGGCGGACTGGAGACCCAGTACTTC
CSARVGGLETQYF
>TRBV6-4|many|TRBD2|TRBJ2-1
TGTGCCAGCAGTCGGACTAGCGTGAGTAATGAGCAGTTCTTC
CASSRTSVSNEQFF
>TRBV4-2|NA|NA|TRBJ2-7
TGTGCCAGCAGCCAAGCGACGCCCCCCTACGAGCAGTACTTC
CASSQATPPYEQYF
>TRBV10-3|NA|NA|TRBJ2-5
TGTGCCATCAGTGATACTAGTTCGGGCCAAGAGACCCAGTACTTC
CAISDTSSGQETQYF
>TRBV20-1|many|NA|TRBJ2-1
TGCAGTGCTAGAGATTTACAGGTCTCCTACAATGAGCAGTTCTTC
CSARDLQVSYNEQFF
>TRBV5-1|NA|TRBD1|TRBJ2-7
TGCGCCAGCAGCTTGGGTTGGGACAGCACCTACGAGCAGTACTTC
CASSLGWDSTYEQYF
>TRBV12-3/TRBV12-4|many|NA|TRBJ2-7
TGTGCCAGTCACTCGGGGACCGACTACGAGCAGTACTTC
CASHSGTDYEQYF
>TRBV10-3|many|NA|TRBJ2-3
TGTGCGATACTCGGGGGCCGTAGCACAGATACGCAGTATTTT
CAILGGRSTDTQYF
>TRBV12-3/TRBV12-4|NA|NA|TRBJ2-1
TGTGCCAGCAGTTTAAACGGGCCGAATGAGCAGTTCTTC
CASSLNGPNEQFF
>TRBV21-1|many|NA|TRBJ2-3
TGTGCCAGCAGCAAACTTGGCCAGAGGCCAGATACGCAGTATTTT
CASSKLGQRPDTQYF
>TRBV24-1|many|NA|TRBJ2-5
TGTGCCACCAGCGTGACAGGAGGAGAGACCCAGTACTTC
CATSVTGGETQYF
>TRBV10-3|NA|TRBD1|TRBJ2-7
TGTGCCATCAGCCACGGACAGGTTGACTACGAGCAGTACTTC
CAISHGQVDYEQYF
>TRBV20-1|many|NA|TRBJ2-7
TGCAGTGCTAGAAGGGGGGACTACGAGCAGTACTTC
CSARRGDYEQYF
>TRBV4-2|many|NA|TRBJ2-7
TGTGCCAGCAGCCGAGGGGGGGACTCCTACGAGCAGTACTTC
CASSRGGDSYEQYF
>TRBV29-1|NA|NA|TRBJ1-1
TGCAGCGGGGGACGGGACACTGAAGCTTTCTTT
CSGGRDTEAFF
>TRBV7-8|many|NA|TRBJ2-7
TGTGCCAGCAGCTTAGGGGCCGGGGAGGTGTACTTC
CASSLGAGEVYF
>TRBV12-3/TRBV12-4|many|NA|TRBJ2-2
TGTGCCAGCAGTTTAGTGGGCACCGGGGAGCTGTTTTTT
CASSLVGTGELFF
>TRBV5-1|many|TRBD1|TRBJ2-1
TGCGCCAGCAGGTGGACAGGGGGCAATGAGCAGTTCTTC
CASRWTGGNEQFF
>TRBV6-1|few|TRBD2|TRBJ2-7
TGTGCCAGCAGACGGGGACTAGCGGGGTACGAGCAGTACTTC
CASRRGLAGYEQYF